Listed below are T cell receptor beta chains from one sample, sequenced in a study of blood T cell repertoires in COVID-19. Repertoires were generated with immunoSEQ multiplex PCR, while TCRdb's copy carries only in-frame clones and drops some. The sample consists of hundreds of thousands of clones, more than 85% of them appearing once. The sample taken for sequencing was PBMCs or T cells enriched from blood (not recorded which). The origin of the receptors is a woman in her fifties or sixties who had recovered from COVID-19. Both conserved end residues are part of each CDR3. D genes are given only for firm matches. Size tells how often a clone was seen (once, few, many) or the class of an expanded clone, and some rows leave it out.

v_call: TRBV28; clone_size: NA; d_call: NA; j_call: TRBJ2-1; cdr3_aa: CASKTVGRDEQFF; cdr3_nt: TGTGCCAGCAAGACAGTGGGTAGGGATGAGCAGTTCTTC
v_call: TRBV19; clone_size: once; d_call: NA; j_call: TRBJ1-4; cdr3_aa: CASRNRATNEKLFF; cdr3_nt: TGTGCCAGTAGAAACCGAGCAACTAATGAAAAACTGTTTTTT
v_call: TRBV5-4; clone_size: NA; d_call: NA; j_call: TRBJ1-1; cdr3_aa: CASRNDQGNPEAFF; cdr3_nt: TGTGCCAGCAGAAATGATCAGGGGAACCCTGAAGCTTTCTTT
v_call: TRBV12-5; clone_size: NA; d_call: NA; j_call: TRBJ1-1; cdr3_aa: CASGLVPFTGLNTEAFF; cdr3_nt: TGTGCTAGTGGTTTGGTACCTTTCACAGGGCTGAACACTGAAGCTTTCTTT
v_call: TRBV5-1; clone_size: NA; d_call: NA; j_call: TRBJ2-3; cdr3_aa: CASSSRDFNTDTQYF; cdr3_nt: TGCGCCAGCAGCTCCCGGGACTTCAACACAGATACGCAGTATTTT
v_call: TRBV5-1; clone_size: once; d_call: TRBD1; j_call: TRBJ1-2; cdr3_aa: CASNPGQGAGGYTF; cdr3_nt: TGCGCCAGCAACCCGGGACAGGGGGCAGGTGGCTACACCTTC
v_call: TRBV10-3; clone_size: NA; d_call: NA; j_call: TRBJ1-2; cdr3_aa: CAISENFYGYTF; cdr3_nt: TGTGCCATCAGCGAAAACTTCTATGGCTACACCTTC
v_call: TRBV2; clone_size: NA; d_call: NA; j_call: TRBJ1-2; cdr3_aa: CASSEDPGNYGYTF; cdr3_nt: TGTGCCAGCAGTGAAGATCCGGGGAACTATGGCTACACCTTC
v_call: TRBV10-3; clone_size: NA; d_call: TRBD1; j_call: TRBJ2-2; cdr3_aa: CAIGDRGNTGELFF; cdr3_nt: TGTGCCATCGGGGACAGGGGGAACACCGGGGAGCTGTTTTTT
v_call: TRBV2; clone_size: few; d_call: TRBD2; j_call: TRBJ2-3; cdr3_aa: CASTKLAGSTDTQYF; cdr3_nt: TGTGCCAGCACCAAACTAGCGGGGAGCACAGATACGCAGTATTTT
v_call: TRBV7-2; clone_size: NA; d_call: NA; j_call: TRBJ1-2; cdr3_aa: CASSLTVTTPRDYGYTF; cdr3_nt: TGTGCCAGCAGCTTAACGGTGACTACACCCCGGGACTATGGCTACACCTTC
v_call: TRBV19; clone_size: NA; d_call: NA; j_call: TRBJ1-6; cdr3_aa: CASSTGGYNSPLHF; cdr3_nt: TGTGCCAGTAGTACAGGAGGCTATAATTCACCCCTCCACTTT
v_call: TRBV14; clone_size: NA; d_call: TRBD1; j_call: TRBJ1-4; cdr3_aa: CASSQERTGRHEKLFF; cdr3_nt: TGTGCCAGCAGCCAAGAACGGACAGGGAGGCATGAAAAACTGTTTTTT
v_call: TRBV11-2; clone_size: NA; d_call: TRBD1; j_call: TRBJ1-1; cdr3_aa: CASSPPGQGRTEAFF; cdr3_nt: TGTGCCAGCAGCCCCCCTGGACAGGGGCGAACTGAAGCTTTCTTT
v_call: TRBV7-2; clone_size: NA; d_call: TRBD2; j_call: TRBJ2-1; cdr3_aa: CASSLGLAGGVEQFF; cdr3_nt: TGTGCCAGCAGCTTGGGACTAGCGGGGGGGGTTGAGCAGTTCTTC
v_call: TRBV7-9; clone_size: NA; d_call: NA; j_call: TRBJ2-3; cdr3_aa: CASSSTGKGAQYF; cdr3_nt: TGTGCCAGCAGCTCAACAGGGAAGGGGGCGCAGTATTTT
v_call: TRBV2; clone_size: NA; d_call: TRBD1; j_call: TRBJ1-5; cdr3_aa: CASSHRTGTSNQPQHF; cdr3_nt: TGTGCCAGCAGCCACAGGACAGGTACGAGCAATCAGCCCCAGCATTTT
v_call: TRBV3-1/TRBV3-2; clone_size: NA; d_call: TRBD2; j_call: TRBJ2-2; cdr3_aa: CASSPLGGANTGELFF; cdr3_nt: TGTGCCAGCAGCCCCCTCGGGGGGGCGAACACCGGGGAGCTGTTTTTT
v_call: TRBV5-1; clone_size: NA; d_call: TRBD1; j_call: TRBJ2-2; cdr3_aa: CASSPRTGESGELFF; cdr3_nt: TGCGCCAGCAGCCCCCGAACAGGGGAGTCCGGGGAGCTGTTTTTT
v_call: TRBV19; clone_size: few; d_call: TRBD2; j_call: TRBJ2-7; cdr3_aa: CASSPDPGGEQYF; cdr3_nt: TGTGCCAGTAGTCCAGACCCGGGGGGCGAGCAGTACTTC
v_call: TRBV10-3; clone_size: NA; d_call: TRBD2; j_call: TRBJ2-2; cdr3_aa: CAISERGGPTGELFF; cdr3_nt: TGTGCCATCAGTGAGCGGGGGGGCCCAACCGGGGAGCTGTTTTTT
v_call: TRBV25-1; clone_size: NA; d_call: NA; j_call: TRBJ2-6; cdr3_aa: CASSDATGANVLTF; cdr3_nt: TGTGCCAGCAGTGATGCGACTGGGGCCAACGTCCTGACTTTC
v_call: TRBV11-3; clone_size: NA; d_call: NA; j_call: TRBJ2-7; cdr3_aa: CASSSTSGSTNEQYF; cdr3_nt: TGTGCCAGCAGCTCTACCTCCGGGAGCACGAACGAGCAGTACTTC
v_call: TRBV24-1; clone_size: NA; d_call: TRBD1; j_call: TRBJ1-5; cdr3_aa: CATSAAGQGDQPQHF; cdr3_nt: TGTGCCACCAGTGCGGCGGGACAGGGCGACCAGCCCCAGCATTTT
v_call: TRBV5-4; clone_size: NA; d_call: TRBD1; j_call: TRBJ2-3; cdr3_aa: CASSLSTGVDTQYF; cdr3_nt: TGTGCCAGCAGCTTGTCGACAGGGGTAGATACGCAGTATTTT
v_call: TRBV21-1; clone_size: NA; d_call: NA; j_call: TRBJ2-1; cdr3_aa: CASSPGLGISYNEQFF; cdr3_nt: TGTGCCAGTTCACCGGGACTAGGAATATCCTACAATGAGCAGTTCTTC
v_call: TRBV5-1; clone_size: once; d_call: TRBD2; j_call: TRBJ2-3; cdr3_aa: CASSPRYSGGAADTQYF; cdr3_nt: TGCGCCAGCAGCCCGCGGTATAGCGGGGGGGCCGCAGATACGCAGTATTTT
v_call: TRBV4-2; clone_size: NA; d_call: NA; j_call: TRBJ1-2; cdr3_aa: CASSLIILKPGQENGYTF; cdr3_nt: TGTGCCAGCAGCCTAATTATCCTTAAGCCGGGACAAGAAAATGGCTACACCTTC
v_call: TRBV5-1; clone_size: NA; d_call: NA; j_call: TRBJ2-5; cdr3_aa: CASSLGGPYRETQYF; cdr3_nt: TGCGCCAGCAGCTTGGGGGGCCCCTATCGAGAGACCCAGTACTTC
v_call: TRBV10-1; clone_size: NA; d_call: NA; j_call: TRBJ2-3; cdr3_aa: CASSDGVLDTQYF; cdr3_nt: TGCGCCAGCAGTGACGGGGTATTAGATACGCAGTATTTT
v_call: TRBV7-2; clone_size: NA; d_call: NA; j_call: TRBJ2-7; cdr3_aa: CASSFGVDYEQYF; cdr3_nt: TGTGCCAGCAGCTTCGGGGTGGACTACGAGCAGTACTTC